Below, one T cell receptor (beta chain) is given with its context. The antigen remains unidentified. Per the germline V gene, CDR1 is LNHDA and CDR2 is SQIVND (reference sequence). The CDR3 has 12 residues. After removal of 10 bases from V and 7 bases from J, the junction contained 7 bases not matched to a gene. Using immunoSEQ multiplex PCR, the repertoire was profiled, and TCRdb retains in-frame clones only, with some absent. The sample gives roughly 2,500,000 clones, roughly 93% of which show up once; approximately 0.36% is in the top ten. The data belong to a study of shared clonotypes between healthy human individuals. Study-level background: For every donor, three CD4 naive, three CD4 memory, two CD8 naive and one CD8 memory plates were used.

General observations from the study: It was expected that sequencing depth would affect clonotype sharing among donors.

The TCR sequence derives from a man aged 18 to 35 in good health. Some clones in this sample may be carry-over from other donors' samples. Sequenced sample: naive CD4+ T cells from PBMCs. Subset defined: CD45RA+ positively selected. V usage is TRBV19 and J usage is TRBJ1-5; 7 positions agree with TRBD1. CDR3 in DNA: TGTGCCACTGGACAGGCCGTCCAGCCCCAGCATTTT. Translated: CATGQAVQPQHF.